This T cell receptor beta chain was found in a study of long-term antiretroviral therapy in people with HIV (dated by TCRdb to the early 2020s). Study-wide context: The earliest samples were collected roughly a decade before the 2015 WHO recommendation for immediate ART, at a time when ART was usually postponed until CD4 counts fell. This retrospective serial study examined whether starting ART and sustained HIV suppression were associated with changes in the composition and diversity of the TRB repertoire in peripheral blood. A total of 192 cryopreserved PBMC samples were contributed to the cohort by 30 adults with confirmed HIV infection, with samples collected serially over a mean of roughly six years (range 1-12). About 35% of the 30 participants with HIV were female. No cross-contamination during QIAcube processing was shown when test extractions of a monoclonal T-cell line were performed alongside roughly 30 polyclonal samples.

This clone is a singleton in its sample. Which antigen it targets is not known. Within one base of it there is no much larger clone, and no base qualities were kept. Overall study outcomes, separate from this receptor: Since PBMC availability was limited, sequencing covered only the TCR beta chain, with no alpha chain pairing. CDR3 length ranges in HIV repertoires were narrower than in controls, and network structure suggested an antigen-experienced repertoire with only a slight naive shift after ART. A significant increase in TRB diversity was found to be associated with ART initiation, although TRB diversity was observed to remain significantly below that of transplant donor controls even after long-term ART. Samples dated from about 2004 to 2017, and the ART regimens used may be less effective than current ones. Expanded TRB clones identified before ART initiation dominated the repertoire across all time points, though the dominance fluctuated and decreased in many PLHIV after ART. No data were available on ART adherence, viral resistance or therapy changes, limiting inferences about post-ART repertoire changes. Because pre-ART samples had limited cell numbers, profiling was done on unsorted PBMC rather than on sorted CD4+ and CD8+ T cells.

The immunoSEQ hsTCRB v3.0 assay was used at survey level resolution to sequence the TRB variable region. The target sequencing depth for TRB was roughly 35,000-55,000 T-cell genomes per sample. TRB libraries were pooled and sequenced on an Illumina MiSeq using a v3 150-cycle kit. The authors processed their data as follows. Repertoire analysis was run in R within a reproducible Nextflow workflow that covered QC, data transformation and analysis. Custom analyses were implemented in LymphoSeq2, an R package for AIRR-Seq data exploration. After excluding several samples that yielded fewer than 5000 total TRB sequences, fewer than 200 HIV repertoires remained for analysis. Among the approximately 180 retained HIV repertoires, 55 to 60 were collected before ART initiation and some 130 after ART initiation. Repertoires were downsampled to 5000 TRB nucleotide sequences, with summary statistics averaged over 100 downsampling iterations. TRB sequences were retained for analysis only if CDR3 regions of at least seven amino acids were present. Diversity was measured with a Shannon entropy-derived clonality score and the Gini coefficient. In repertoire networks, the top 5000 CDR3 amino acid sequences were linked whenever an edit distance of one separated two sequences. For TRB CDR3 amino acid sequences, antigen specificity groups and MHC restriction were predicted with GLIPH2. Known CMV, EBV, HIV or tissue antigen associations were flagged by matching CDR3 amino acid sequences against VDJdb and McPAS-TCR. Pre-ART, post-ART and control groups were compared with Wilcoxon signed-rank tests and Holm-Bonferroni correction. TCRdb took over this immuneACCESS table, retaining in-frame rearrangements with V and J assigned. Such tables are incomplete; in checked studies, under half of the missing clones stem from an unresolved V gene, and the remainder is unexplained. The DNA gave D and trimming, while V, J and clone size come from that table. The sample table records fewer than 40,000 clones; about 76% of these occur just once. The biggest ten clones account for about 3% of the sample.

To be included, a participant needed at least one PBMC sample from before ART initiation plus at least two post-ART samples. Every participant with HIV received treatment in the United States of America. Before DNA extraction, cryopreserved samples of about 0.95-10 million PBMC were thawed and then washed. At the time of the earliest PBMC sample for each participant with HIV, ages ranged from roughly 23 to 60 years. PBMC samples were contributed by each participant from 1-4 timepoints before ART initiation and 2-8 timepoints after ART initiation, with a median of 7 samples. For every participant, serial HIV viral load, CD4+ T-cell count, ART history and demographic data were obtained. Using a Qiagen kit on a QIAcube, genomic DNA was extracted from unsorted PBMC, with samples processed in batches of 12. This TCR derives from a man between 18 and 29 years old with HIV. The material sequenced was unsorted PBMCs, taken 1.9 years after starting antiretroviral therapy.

The CDR3 region: CASSTGQGATGELFF. The DNA sequence is TGCGCCAGCAGCACCGGACAGGGGGCCACCGGGGAGCTGTTTTTT. The rearranged segments are TRBV5-1 and TRBJ2-2; the central 11 bases match TRBD1. The CDR1 and CDR2 encoded by the germline V gene are SGHRS and YFSETQ. Trimming accounts for 4 bases at V and 4 bases at J, while the number of junction bases matched to no gene is 3. The CDR3 starts with the cysteine, ends with the phenylalanine, and has 15 residues. Just the 45-base CDR3 DNA is kept, in frame starting at base 1.